The rows below give T cell receptor beta chains drawn from one sample of a study of beta chain features in type 1 diabetes. Clones were sequenced by immunoSEQ multiplex PCR, and TCRdb holds only the in-frame ones, with some missing. Counted here are hundreds of thousands of clones, roughly 15% occurring once; the ten biggest clones make up 0.09% to 0.095%. The sequenced material came from naive CD4+ T cells from blood. Receptors were obtained from a man aged 18 to 30 in good health. The CDR3 runs from the conserved cysteine through the conserved F or W. The D gene is left open where the match is weak. Expanded clones get a size class; other rows say once, few or many, or leave the size out.

d_gene: TRBD1; abundance: -; v_gene: TRBV6-5; j_gene: TRBJ1-2; CDR3nt: TGTGCCAGCAGTTACCTGGACAGGACTTCCAAAAATGGCTACACCTTC; CDR3aa: CASSYLDRTSKNGYTF
d_gene: -; abundance: few; v_gene: TRBV7-9; j_gene: TRBJ2-4; CDR3nt: TGTGCCAGCAGCTTAGCGAATTCTAGATTAGCCAAAAACATTCAGTACTTC; CDR3aa: CASSLANSRLAKNIQYF
d_gene: -; abundance: -; v_gene: TRBV10-3; j_gene: TRBJ1-1; CDR3nt: TGTGCCGCCCAAGGATATCGGGGCACTGAAGCTTTCTTT; CDR3aa: CAAQGYRGTEAFF
d_gene: -; abundance: few; v_gene: TRBV6-1; j_gene: TRBJ2-2; CDR3nt: TGTGCCAGCAGTGCGGGACACGGAGCCGGGGAGCTGTTTTTT; CDR3aa: CASSAGHGAGELFF
d_gene: -; abundance: few; v_gene: TRBV28; j_gene: TRBJ2-7; CDR3nt: TGTGCCACCATTAAGGGGGGTCCCCCTTCCGAGCAGTACTTC; CDR3aa: CATIKGGPPSEQYF
d_gene: -; abundance: -; v_gene: TRBV6-6; j_gene: TRBJ2-3; CDR3nt: TGTGCCAGCAGTTTGAACGCGGGCGTTTCAGATACGCAGTATTTT; CDR3aa: CASSLNAGVSDTQYF
d_gene: -; abundance: -; v_gene: TRBV5-1; j_gene: TRBJ2-5; CDR3nt: TGCGCCAGCAGGTCCCGGGACGCACCGCCTTACCAAGAGACCCAGTACTTC; CDR3aa: CASRSRDAPPYQETQYF
d_gene: TRBD2; abundance: -; v_gene: TRBV19; j_gene: TRBJ2-2; CDR3nt: TGTGCCAGTAGGGCCGGGGCTAGCGGGATCAGTACCGGGGAGCTGTTTTTT; CDR3aa: CASRAGASGISTGELFF
d_gene: TRBD1; abundance: -; v_gene: TRBV27; j_gene: TRBJ2-7; CDR3nt: TGTGCCAGCAGTTCCCCCGGGACAGGGATCTACGAGCAGTACTTC; CDR3aa: CASSSPGTGIYEQYF
d_gene: TRBD1; abundance: -; v_gene: TRBV5-1; j_gene: TRBJ2-5; CDR3nt: TGCGCCAGCAGCCAGGGGACAGGGCAAGAGACCCAGTACTTC; CDR3aa: CASSQGTGQETQYF
d_gene: -; abundance: -; v_gene: TRBV4-1; j_gene: TRBJ2-7; CDR3nt: TGCGCCAGCAGCCAAGAAAGGCAGAGAGGCTCCTACGAGCAGTACTTC; CDR3aa: CASSQERQRGSYEQYF
d_gene: TRBD1; abundance: -; v_gene: TRBV28; j_gene: TRBJ1-1; CDR3nt: TGTGCCAGCAGTCGGGACAGGGGTACGATTGAAGCTTTCTTT; CDR3aa: CASSRDRGTIEAFF
d_gene: -; abundance: -; v_gene: TRBV19; j_gene: TRBJ1-6; CDR3nt: TGTGCCAGTAGTATAAGGTGGGAACCACCCCTCCACTTT; CDR3aa: CASSIRWEPPLHF
d_gene: TRBD2; abundance: few; v_gene: TRBV29-1; j_gene: TRBJ2-7; CDR3nt: TGCAGCGTTGGATTAAGAGGACTAGCGGGTTTCGCCTACGAGCAGTACTTC; CDR3aa: CSVGLRGLAGFAYEQYF
d_gene: -; abundance: -; v_gene: TRBV30; j_gene: TRBJ1-1; CDR3nt: TGTGCCTGGAGAGGGGAAGGGACTGAAGCTTTCTTT; CDR3aa: CAWRGEGTEAFF
d_gene: TRBD1; abundance: -; v_gene: TRBV9; j_gene: TRBJ2-7; CDR3nt: TGTGCCAGCAGCTGGGACAGGGCGGGAGAGCAGTACTTC; CDR3aa: CASSWDRAGEQYF
d_gene: TRBD2; abundance: few; v_gene: TRBV5-5; j_gene: TRBJ2-3; CDR3nt: TGTGCCAGCAGCGTGCGGGAGAGTTGGACAGATACGCAGTATTTT; CDR3aa: CASSVRESWTDTQYF
d_gene: -; abundance: -; v_gene: TRBV30; j_gene: TRBJ2-5; CDR3nt: TGTGCCTGGAGTATGGGGAGCGAGACCCAGTACTTC; CDR3aa: CAWSMGSETQYF
d_gene: -; abundance: -; v_gene: TRBV7-9; j_gene: TRBJ2-3; CDR3nt: TGTGCCAGCAGCTTAGACCGGGGTCCAGGGTCAGATACGCAGTATTTT; CDR3aa: CASSLDRGPGSDTQYF
d_gene: -; abundance: -; v_gene: TRBV4-1; j_gene: TRBJ1-1; CDR3nt: TGCGCCAGCAGCCCTTGGACGGCTGAAGCTTTCTTT; CDR3aa: CASSPWTAEAFF
d_gene: -; abundance: -; v_gene: TRBV5-1; j_gene: TRBJ2-3; CDR3nt: TGCGCCAGCAGCTCCGGAAGCACAGATACGCAGTATTTT; CDR3aa: CASSSGSTDTQYF
d_gene: -; abundance: -; v_gene: TRBV7-2; j_gene: TRBJ1-3; CDR3nt: TGTGCCAGCAGCTTAGTTGGAAACACCATATATTTT; CDR3aa: CASSLVGNTIYF
d_gene: TRBD1; abundance: -; v_gene: TRBV5-4; j_gene: TRBJ2-1; CDR3nt: TGTGCCAGCAGCCCCAGACAGGGGGCGTCCCACAATGAGCAGTTCTTC; CDR3aa: CASSPRQGASHNEQFF
d_gene: -; abundance: few; v_gene: TRBV21-1; j_gene: TRBJ1-1; CDR3nt: TGTGCCAGCAGCAAAGTGGCAGGGGCGACGAACACTGAAGCTTTCTTT; CDR3aa: CASSKVAGATNTEAFF
d_gene: TRBD2; abundance: few; v_gene: TRBV13; j_gene: TRBJ2-7; CDR3nt: TGTGCCAGTCGGCCCCGCGGGAGGACCTACGAGCAGTACTTC; CDR3aa: CASRPRGRTYEQYF
d_gene: TRBD1; abundance: -; v_gene: TRBV6-5; j_gene: TRBJ2-7; CDR3nt: TGTGCCAGCAGTTACTCTAGGGGGCTATTCTACGAGCAGTACTTC; CDR3aa: CASSYSRGLFYEQYF
d_gene: TRBD1; abundance: -; v_gene: TRBV6-5; j_gene: TRBJ2-2; CDR3nt: TGTGCCAGCAGTAACGACAGGGGGCGCACCGGGGAGCTGTTTTTT; CDR3aa: CASSNDRGRTGELFF
d_gene: -; abundance: few; v_gene: TRBV4-2; j_gene: TRBJ2-1; CDR3nt: TGTGCCAGCAGCCTCGAGGGGCACACCTACAATGAGCAGTTCTTC; CDR3aa: CASSLEGHTYNEQFF
d_gene: -; abundance: -; v_gene: TRBV5-1; j_gene: TRBJ2-6; CDR3nt: TGCGCCAGCATGCCGGGACAAATCCCGTCTGGGGCCAACGTCCTGACTTTC; CDR3aa: CASMPGQIPSGANVLTF
d_gene: TRBD2; abundance: few; v_gene: TRBV5-6; j_gene: TRBJ2-5; CDR3nt: TGTGCCAGCAGCTTTAGCGGGGTCCAAGAGACCCAGTACTTC; CDR3aa: CASSFSGVQETQYF
d_gene: -; abundance: -; v_gene: TRBV5-1; j_gene: TRBJ1-1; CDR3nt: TGCGCCAGCAGGGAGCGGACAAGGAACACTGAAGCTTTCTTT; CDR3aa: CASRERTRNTEAFF